Below, one T cell receptor (beta chain) is given with its context. Its antigen is currently unknown. This sample stems from a study of T cell responses to AZD1222 COVID-19 vaccine. Study outcomes and limitations: Vaccine-associated CD4 TCRs spanned spike, dominant at 160-218 and 743-854. Two AZD1222 administrations were followed by greater Spike-specific TCR breadth and depth. Clonal diversity was possibly underestimated, and the donors were mostly white British, with more females.

Sequencing was performed with immunoSEQ multiplex PCR; in TCRdb, only in-frame clones are kept and a portion is missing. The sample includes 100,000 to 150,000 clones, about 90% of them seen just once. Trimming removed 2 bases from V and 0 bases from J, with 12 bases in between. This CDR3 is built from 16 residues. Looked up from germline, CDR1 is SGHAT and CDR2 is FQNNGV. This clonotype was sampled from an adult in good health. The source material was peripheral blood, sampled on day 0 of AZD1222 vaccination. The genes are TRBV11-2 and TRBJ2-3; a weak D match, TRBD1 (6 bases). The CDR3 nucleotides are TGTGCCAGCAGCTTATACAGGGCCTCTAGCACAGATACGCAGTATTTT. Translated, it gives CASSLYRASSTDTQYF.